Listed here are 19 T cell receptor beta chains from one sample, sequenced in a study of CD4 T cells in relation to SARS-CoV-2 and coronaviruses (TCRdb year 2021). The receptor library was made with the immunoSEQ multiplex PCR assay. TCRdb's version of the immuneACCESS table is confined to in-frame rearrangements and falls short of the full clone set. An unresolved V gene accounts for under half of the shortfall where checked; the remainder is of unknown origin. The sample profile shows tens of thousands of clones; roughly three quarters of them were found once. The top ten hold 16% of the sample. CD4+ T cells from unexposed donors were collected before the COVID-19 pandemic (2011-2018). Following 10 days of culture, the EasySep CD4+ T cell isolation kit was used to isolate CD4+ T cells. The antigens for these receptors are not known. Sequencing was carried out using CD4+ T cells from PBMCs, cultured in vitro. The receptors derive from a human donor in good health.

V usage is TRBV5-1 and J usage is TRBJ1-4, with 9 bases aligning to TRBD1. The CDR3 is 15 amino acids. Per germline, CDR1 SGHRS and CDR2 YFSETQ. Trimming at V came to 0 bases and at J to 5 bases, leaving 2 bases not matched to a gene. CDR3 DNA sequence: TGCGCCAGCAGCTTGGAGGGGACAGGGAATGAAAAACTGTTTTTT. It translates to CASSLEGTGNEKLFF.

The rearrangement links TRBV30 to TRBJ2-7, with no clear D. The CDR3 consists of 12 residues. Germline V lookup: CDR1 GTSNPN, CDR2 SVGIG (reference sequence). V lost 6 bases and J lost 1, with 10 bases in between. CDR3 in amino acids: CACGRISYEQYF. CDR3 coding DNA: TGTGCCTGCGGTCGGATTTCCTACGAGCAGTACTTC.

The V gene is TRBV30, the J gene TRBJ2-7; 8 bases are shared with TRBD1. V lost 7 bases to trimming and J lost 2 bases; unmatched junction nucleotides: 4. The CDR3 has 12 residues. From germline, CDR1 is GTSNPN and CDR2 SVGIG (reference sequence). CDR3 region: CAFDRGAYEQYF. In DNA form, the CDR3 reads TGTGCCTTCGACAGGGGAGCCTACGAGCAGTACTTC. Full variable domain (rest looked up from reference TRBV30 and TRBJ2-7): SQTIHQWPATLVQPVGSPLSLECTVEGTSNPNLYWYRQAAGRGLQLLFYSVGIGQISSEVPQNLSASRPQDRQFILSSKKLLLSDSGFYLCAFDRGAYEQYFGPGTRLTVT.

This clone is labeled as large (0.1 to 1%). The rearrangement joins TRBV3-1 (or the pseudogene TRBV3-2) to TRBJ2-1, with 9 bases fitting TRBD1. Trimming took 6 bases from V and 2 from J; bases not matched to a gene: 2. This CDR3 has 14 amino acids. Per the germline V gene, CDR1 is LGHDT and CDR2 is YNNKEL (reference sequence). The CDR3 DNA reads as TGTGCCAGCAGTAACAGGGGGCCCTACAATGAGCAGTTCTTC. Its protein is CASSNRGPYNEQFF.

The chain couples TRBV19 to TRBJ1-5; 7 nucleotides line up with TRBD1. Germline-derived CDR1 and CDR2 are LNHDA and SQIVND (reference sequence). Trimming at V came to 5 bases and at J to 1 base, leaving 11 bases not matched to a gene. CDR3 length: 17 amino acids. CDR3 nucleotides: TGTGCCAGTAGTCCTCGGACAGGCGGGGACAGCAATCAGCCCCAGCATTTT. Protein sequence: CASSPRTGGDSNQPQHF.

The chain employs TRBV4-1 and TRBJ2-7; a weak D match, TRBD1 (6 bases). Trimming cost V 3 bases and J 7 bases, with 16 bases left between them. There are 14 residues in the CDR3. The germline gives CDR1 MGHRA, CDR2 YSYEKL. The CDR3 nucleotides are TGCGCCAGCAGCCAGCCGACAGGTTCCCCTGAGCAGTACTTC. As protein: CASSQPTGSPEQYF.

V is TRBV6-2 or TRBV6-3 and J is TRBJ2-6; 7 bases are shared with TRBD1. This CDR3 comprises 17 residues. Germline CDR1 reads MNHEY; CDR2 reads SVGEGT. V was pared by 5 bases and J by 0 bases, with 7 bases of the junction left unmatched. The CDR3 nucleotides are TGTGCCAGCAGTACCGGGACAGCTAACTCTGGGGCCAACGTCCTGACTTTC. It specifies CASSTGTANSGANVLTF.

The gene calls are TRBV27 and TRBJ2-3; D call uncertain. Trimming took off 5 bases at V and 2 bases at J, with 17 bases between the two ends. The germline CDR1 and CDR2 sequences are MNHEY and SMNVEV (reference sequence). This CDR3 is 16 amino acids long. The CDR3 reads CASSLGRRHFTDTQYF. CDR3 in DNA: TGTGCCAGCAGTCTAGGACGTAGGCACTTCACAGATACGCAGTATTTT.

The V gene is TRBV2, the J gene TRBJ2-1; D remains ambiguous. Germline-derived CDR1 and CDR2 are SNHLY and FYNNEI. The CDR3 covers 14 residues. V was trimmed by 8 bases and J by 0 bases, leaving 11 bases between them. The CDR3 nucleotides are TGTGCCAGCCGAGCTTCTAGCTCCTACAATGAGCAGTTCTTC. Translation gives CASRASSSYNEQFF.

The V gene is TRBV7-2, the J gene TRBJ2-1; D remains ambiguous. The V end was cut by 1 base, the J end by 4 bases, with 14 bases between. The germline V gene encodes CDR1 SGHTA and CDR2 FQGNSA. CDR3 length equals 16 residues. DNA of the CDR3: TGTGCCAGCAGCTTAGGCCCCGTTGTGGCGTACAATGAGCAGTTCTTC. It is translated as CASSLGPVVAYNEQFF.

This chain links TRBV12-3 or TRBV12-4 with TRBJ2-7, with no clear D. V gave up 1 base and J gave up 3 bases, with 1 base separating them. The CDR3 consists of 11 residues. Here the CDR3 DNA reads TGTGCCAGCAGTTTAGACTACGAGCAGTACTTC. This encodes CASSLDYEQYF.

V gene TRBV19 combines with J gene TRBJ2-5; 10 bases are shared with TRBD1. J lost 4 bases, V lost 4 bases, and 6 bases had no gene match. Germline V lookup: CDR1 LNHDA, CDR2 SQIVND (reference sequence). CDR3 length: 15 residues. This CDR3 is CASSTRTGGGETQYF. CDR3 nucleotides: TGTGCCAGTAGTACGCGGACAGGGGGAGGAGAGACCCAGTACTTC. Supplemented by reference TRBV19 and TRBJ2-5, the full variable domain reads DGGITQSPKYLFRKEGQNVTLSCEQNLNHDAMYWYRQDPGQGLRLIYYSQIVNDFQKGDIAEGYSVSREKKESFPLTVTSAQKNPTAFYLCASSTRTGGGETQYFGPGTRLLVL.

This clone is a singleton in its sample. The chain joins TRBV5-1 to TRBJ1-4, with D tentatively TRBD1 (5 bases). CDR1 SGHRS and CDR2 YFSETQ come from the germline V gene. V was clipped by 0 bases and J by 3 bases, with 12 bases between them. This CDR3 has 16 residues. The CDR3 DNA reads TGCGCCAGCAGCTTGGAAGGGGTACTGGCTAATGAAAAACTGTTTTTT. Its translation is CASSLEGVLANEKLFF.

The chain has TRBV13 and TRBJ2-1; D uncertain. Trimming removed 0 bases from V and 5 bases from J, with 11 bases in between. Germline V CDR1 and CDR2: PRHDT, FYEKMQ (reference sequence). The CDR3 sequence is 15 residues long. The CDR3 loop reads CASSLGLIINNEQFF. In DNA, the CDR3 is TGTGCCAGCAGCTTAGGACTGATCATCAACAATGAGCAGTTCTTC.

The genes are TRBV7-8 and TRBJ2-1; 10 bases are a match to TRBD2. The germline V gene has CDR1 SGHVS and CDR2 FQNEAQ. V shed 5 bases, J shed 4 bases, and the junction held 8 bases outside the gene matches. CDR3 length equals 16 residues. The CDR3 nucleotides read TGTGCCAGCAGCGTGCTATCTAGCGGGGGTTACAATGAGCAGTTCTTC. It yields the protein CASSVLSSGGYNEQFF.

V usage is TRBV10-1 and J usage is TRBJ2-3, with a possible D match to TRBD1 (6 bases). The V end was cut by 3 bases, the J end by 3 bases, with 16 bases between. The length of the CDR3 is 16 residues. Germline V gives CDR1 WNHNN, CDR2 SYGVQD (reference sequence). This CDR3 is CASSEGGKLRTDTQYF. The CDR3 nucleotides are TGCGCCAGCAGTGAAGGGGGAAAACTGCGAACAGATACGCAGTATTTT.

This chain uses TRBV5-1 with TRBJ1-2; a weak D match, TRBD1 (5 bases). The V gene's germline CDR1 is SGHRS and CDR2 YFSETQ. Trimming removed 2 bases from V and 3 bases from J, with 11 bases in between. CDR3 length: 14 residues. The CDR3 reads CASSLLREDYGYTF. Written as DNA, the CDR3 is TGCGCCAGCAGCTTACTCAGGGAGGACTATGGCTACACCTTC. Filled out from reference TRBV5-1 and TRBJ1-2, the complete variable domain reads KAGVTQTPRYLIKTRGQQVTLSCSPISGHRSVSWYQQTPGQGLQFLFEYFSETQRNKGNFPGRFSGRQFSNSRSEMNVSTLELGDSALYLCASSLLREDYGYTFGSGTRLTVV.

The rearrangement uses TRBV9 and TRBJ2-1; 9 positions agree with TRBD2. The CDR3 is 15 residues long. CDR1 SGDLS and CDR2 YYNGEE come from the germline V gene. With 2 bases clipped from V and 8 bases from J, the junction kept 8 bases outside the gene matches. The CDR3 coding sequence is TGTGCCAGCAGCGTTCTAGCGGGATGGGAGGATGAGCAGTTCTTC. Protein: CASSVLAGWEDEQFF.

The V gene is TRBV14, the J gene TRBJ1-2; perhaps TRBD1 as D (6 bases). Germline-derived CDR1 and CDR2 are SGHDN and FVKESK. The CDR3 sequence is 17 residues long. The germline V and J ends were trimmed by 0 bases and 8 bases, with 22 bases remaining between them. CDR3 sequence (DNA): TGTGCCAGCAGCCAAGATTGGGGTAGAGGGGGTTCGGTCGGCTACACCTTC. It translates to CASSQDWGRGGSVGYTF.